The present entry profiles one T cell receptor beta chain with its context. Assay used: immunoSEQ multiplex PCR; TCRdb lists only in-frame clones, some missing. The repertoire holds roughly 70,000 clones, with approximately 80% as singletons. This sample was included in a study of OX40 agonist ivuxolimab in advanced cancers. Study-level background: Every 2 weeks, ivuxolimab was infused into the patients intravenously at between 0.01 and 10 mg/kg. Therapy given before enrollment (anti-PD-1, anti-PD-L1 or anti-CTLA-4) was allowed, and roughly 41% had some.

The V end was cut by 1 base, the J end by 4 bases, with 11 bases between. Germline CDR1 GTSNPN, CDR2 SVGIG (reference sequence). CDR3 length: 14 residues. The receptor comes from an adult with an advanced solid tumor such as melanoma, head and neck, liver or kidney cancer. The specimen was CD4+ or CD8+ T cells sorted from blood, collected in a trial of the OX40 agonist ivuxolimab. V gene TRBV30 combines with J gene TRBJ1-5; tentatively, D is TRBD1 (5 bases). The CDR3 spells CAWSGMGVNQPQHF. The CDR3 bases are TGTGCCTGGAGTGGGATGGGGGTAAATCAGCCCCAGCATTTT.